These 29 T cell receptor beta chains were sequenced from one sample in a study of Graves' ophthalmopathy and Graves' hyperthyroidism. Amplification of the TCR beta CDR3 regions used RNA transcripts (as template). Scientists carried out first-round RT-PCR using HTBI primers and then a second-round multiplex PCR. Each CDR3 protein is one row after TCRdb ran MiXCR on the multiplex PCR reads. The table records around 1,200,000 distinct CDR3 sequences, about 36% of them present only once. The sequencing input was peripheral blood or thyroid tissue (not recorded which). Receptors originate from an adult man with Graves' hyperthyroidism.

CDR3 sequence reads: CASSPSTPYDEQYF. CDR3 sequence (DNA): TGTGCCAGCAGCCCATCGACACCCTACGACGAGCAGTACTTC. The chain uses TRBV16 and TRBJ2-7; D is undetermined. Germline CDR1 is KGHSY and CDR2 is FQNENV. The CDR3 covers 14 residues. V was trimmed by 4 bases and J by 5 bases, leaving 15 bases between them.

Only a few counts were recorded for this clonotype. V gene TRBV12-3 or TRBV12-4 combines with J gene TRBJ2-7, with 9 bases that match TRBD2. The V segment lost 5 bases and the J segment 4 bases; nucleotides outside the gene matches: 9. The CDR3 is 15 residues long. CDR3 sequence reads: CASSTRLAEIYEQYF. CDR3 sequence (DNA): TGTGCCAGCAGTACCAGACTAGCGGAAATTTACGAGCAGTACTTC.

This clonotype was seen repeatedly, ten times or more. The V and J genes are TRBV7-8 and TRBJ1-6, with a possible D match to TRBD1 (5 bases). In germline, CDR1 is SGHVS, CDR2 FQNEAQ. V was cut by 4 bases and J by 1 base, with 11 bases left in between. The CDR3 loop spans 16 amino acids. CDR3 residues: CASSYRGTSYNSPLHF. In DNA, the CDR3 is TGTGCCAGCAGCTATCGAGGGACGTCCTATAATTCACCCCTCCACTTT.

This clonotype has just a few counts. The CDR3 coding sequence is TGTGCCAGTAGTCCGGGTAGGACTTCGGTGCCCCAGCATTTT. Residues: CASSPGRTSVPQHF. This chain connects TRBV19 to TRBJ1-5; D uncertain. Germline V lookup: CDR1 LNHDA, CDR2 SQIVND (reference sequence). The CDR3 totals 14 residues. V was clipped by 5 bases and J by 9 bases, with 17 bases between them.

The DNA for the CDR3 is TGCAGCGTTACCGGACGTGACGGGGCTTTCTTT. It specifies CSVTGRDGAFF. The chain links TRBV29-1 to TRBJ1-1; D is unclear. The CDR3 runs 11 residues. Between the trimmed V and J ends, which lost 5 bases and 11 bases, there was a span of 15 bases. CDR1 is SQVTM, CDR2 ANQGSEA, per germline.

The chain joins TRBV27 to TRBJ1-4, with D uncertain. This CDR3 spans 14 amino acids. The V end lost 10 bases, the J end lost 0 bases, and 12 bases lay between the germline ends. Looked up from germline, CDR1 is MNHEY and CDR2 is SMNVEV (reference sequence). The CDR3 sequence is CATKSRATNEKLFF. The CDR3, as DNA: TGTGCCACGAAGAGTCGTGCAACTAATGAAAAACTGTTTTTT.

A remark on this clonotype: A read error may explain this, as a much larger clone is one base away. V is TRBV7-9 and J is TRBJ2-5; 10 positions agree with TRBD2. V lost 5 bases to trimming and J lost 7 bases; unmatched junction nucleotides: 13. The CDR3 has 16 amino acids. Per the germline V gene, CDR1 is SEHNR and CDR2 is FQNEAQ (reference sequence). Here the CDR3 DNA reads TGTGCCAGCAGCCAAGGGACTAGCGAGAGGAGTTGGACCCAGTACTTC. Translation gives CASSQGTSERSWTQYF.

In the case of this clonotype: A read error may account for a junction end that differs from germline. This chain joins TRBV10-3 and TRBJ2-2, with 7 nucleotides matching TRBD1. CDR1 and CDR2 from the germline V gene are ENHRY and SYGVKD. This CDR3 comprises 15 residues. The CDR3 loop reads CAISETGVNTGELFF. The CDR3 DNA reads as TGTGCCATCAGTGAGACAGGGGTGAACACTGGGGAGCTGTTTTTT.

This clonotype has only a few counts. The genes are TRBV28 and TRBJ2-5, with unresolved D. V gave up 5 bases and J gave up 1 base, with 17 bases separating them. The CDR3 has 16 amino acids. Per germline, CDR1 MDHEN and CDR2 SYDVKM. The CDR3 nucleotides read TGTGCCAGCAGTGGGCCGGCGGTGGGGATCCAAGAGACCCAGTACTTC. It encodes CASSGPAVGIQETQYF.

This clonotype was counted ten times or more. The chain couples TRBV10-3 to TRBJ1-1; D call uncertain. There are 13 residues in the CDR3. CDR1 and CDR2 from the germline V gene are ENHRY and SYGVKD. V was pared by 10 bases and J by 0 bases, with 12 bases between. Here the CDR3 reads CASIAGMNTEAFF. CDR3 bases: TGTGCCAGCATAGCCGGAATGAACACTGAAGCTTTCTTT.

The gene calls are TRBV10-3 and TRBJ2-6; D remains unclear. This CDR3 region has 14 residues. Looked up from germline, CDR1 is ENHRY and CDR2 is SYGVKD. CDR3 region: CATGESSGANVLTF. The CDR3 DNA is TGTGCAACCGGTGAGAGCTCTGGGGCCAACGTCCTGACTTTC.

This clonotype was found many times. V gene TRBV12-3 or TRBV12-4 combines with J gene TRBJ1-2; D remains ambiguous. V was trimmed by 8 bases and J by 8 bases, leaving 6 bases between them. This CDR3 contains 9 residues. For the CDR3, the DNA is TGTGCCAGCGGAGAAGGCTACACCTTC. This encodes CASGEGYTF.

This clonotype was seen repeatedly, ten times or more. The rearrangement links TRBV20-1 to TRBJ2-2; TRBD2 matches 11 bases. V lost 5 bases and J lost 1; bases outside the gene matches: 0. The CDR3 sequence is 14 residues long. Germline loops: CDR1 DFQATT, CDR2 SNEGSKA (reference sequence). The CDR3 is CSAGLAGNTGELFF. CDR3 sequence (DNA): TGCAGTGCTGGACTAGCGGGGAACACCGGGGAGCTGTTTTTT.

The table lists this clonotype with a count of one. The V and J genes are TRBV9 and TRBJ2-3; 9 nucleotides agree with TRBD1. J lost 4 bases, V lost 3 bases, and 6 bases had no gene match. Germline CDR1 is SGDLS and CDR2 is YYNGEE. The CDR3 runs to 15 residues. The CDR3 DNA reads TGTGCCAGCAGCGCAGAGGGACAGGGACCAGATACGCAGTATTTT. Amino acid sequence: CASSAEGQGPDTQYF.

V usage is TRBV28 and J usage is TRBJ2-7; D may be TRBD1 (6 bases). V lost 7 bases to trimming and J lost 5 bases, with 21 bases between them. Germline V lookup: CDR1 MDHEN, CDR2 SYDVKM. CDR3 length equals 15 residues. The CDR3: CASNHRSGWGHEQYF. Here the CDR3 DNA reads TGTGCCAGCAATCATCGATCAGGTTGGGGGCACGAGCAGTACTTC.

This clonotype was seen more than once but under ten times. One junction end does not reproduce the germline sequence, and a read error may be involved. This rearrangement joins TRBV20-1 to TRBJ1-1; the D gene is possibly TRBD1 (5 bases). The CDR3 contains 14 residues. Per germline, CDR1 DFQATT and CDR2 SNEGSKA (reference sequence). DNA for the CDR3: TGCAGTGCTAGAAATGGGGCTGCGAACACTGGAGCTTTCTTT. Translated, it gives CSARNGAANTGAFF.

The table lists this clonotype with a few counts. The genes are TRBV7-9 and TRBJ2-3; a possible D gene is TRBD2 (5 bases). The V gene's germline CDR1 is SEHNR and CDR2 FQNEAQ (reference sequence). The CDR3 is 16 residues long. With 3 bases removed from V and 5 bases from J, the gap between germline ends came to 18 bases. The CDR3 loop is CASSLSWRPEGDTQYF. CDR3 in DNA: TGTGCCAGCAGCTTGTCGTGGCGCCCCGAGGGAGATACGCAGTATTTT.

This rearrangement joins TRBV25-1 to TRBJ1-2, with a possible D match to TRBD1 (6 bases). The CDR3 extends over 15 amino acids. The germline V gene encodes CDR1 MGHDK and CDR2 SYGVNS. The ends were cut back, 10 bases at V and 9 bases at J, with 27 bases in the middle. The CDR3 loop is CATNQAPIQGWSYTF. CDR3 bases: TGTGCCACCAACCAGGCTCCTATACAGGGTTGGAGCTACACCTTC.

In this sample, this clonotype turned up many times. V gene TRBV6-5 combines with J gene TRBJ1-1, with D unclear. Germline CDR1 reads MNHEY; CDR2 reads SVGAGI. This CDR3 has 12 residues. Between the trimmed V and J ends, which lost 8 bases and 5 bases, there was a span of 12 bases. CDR3: CASATPRTEAFF. The CDR3 DNA reads as TGTGCCAGCGCTACGCCTAGGACTGAAGCTTTCTTT.

This clonotype was seen repeatedly, ten times or more. The CDR3 DNA is TGTGCCAGCAGCTTGCTCGGGACGAACACCGGGGAGCTGTTTTTT. Translation: CASSLLGTNTGELFF. The chain recombines TRBV5-6 with TRBJ2-2; D is perhaps TRBD2 (5 bases). Germline V lookup: CDR1 SGHDT, CDR2 YYEEEE. This CDR3 has 15 residues. Trimming pared 1 base from V and 0 bases from J, leaving 7 bases between.

The V call is TRBV7-2, the J call TRBJ1-2; 7 bases align to TRBD1. Germline V lookup: CDR1 SGHTA, CDR2 FQGNSA. The CDR3 runs to 12 residues. J lost 6 bases, V lost 7 bases, and 5 bases had no gene match. Here the CDR3 reads CASMTGIDGYTF. CDR3 bases: TGTGCCAGCATGACAGGGATTGATGGCTACACCTTC.

With respect to this clonotype: One junction end does not reproduce the germline sequence, and a read error may be involved. V and J are TRBV11-2 and TRBJ2-7, with D perhaps TRBD1 or TRBD2 (7 bases each). Germline V CDR1 and CDR2: SGHAT, FQNNGV. This CDR3 contains 17 residues. CDR3 loop: CAGSLVGGTAKTYEQYF. CDR3 nucleotides: TGTGCCGGCAGCTTAGTGGGGGGGACAGCGAAGACCTACGAGCAGTACTTC.

Many counts were recorded for this clonotype. The chain employs TRBV29-1 and TRBJ2-2; D unresolved. The CDR3 sequence is 11 residues long. V lost 5 bases to trimming and J lost 3 bases, with 4 bases between them. CDR1 is SQVTM and CDR2 is ANQGSEA in the germline V gene. This CDR3 reads CSVRDTGELFF. For the CDR3, the DNA is TGCAGCGTTCGCGACACCGGGGAGCTGTTTTTT.

This chain joins TRBV4-3 and TRBJ1-2; 7 nucleotides match TRBD1. The V segment lost 1 base and the J segment 8 bases; nucleotides outside the gene matches: 19. This CDR3 contains 18 residues. Germline V gene data show CDR1 as LGHNA and CDR2 as YSLEER. As DNA, the CDR3 is TGCGCCAGCAGCCAAGGGGGAGCTAGACAGGGACAGCGCTACGGCTACACCTTC. Its protein product is CASSQGGARQGQRYGYTF.

This clonotype was recorded many times. The V and J genes are TRBV20-1 and TRBJ1-5; D may be TRBD1 (5 bases). The V end was cut by 3 bases, the J end by 3 bases, with 18 bases between. The CDR3 contains 16 residues. In germline, CDR1 is DFQATT, CDR2 SNEGSKA (reference sequence). The CDR3 DNA reads as TGCAGTGCTAGGACCCTCGACCGGGACCCCAATCAGCCCCAGCATTTT. This codes for CSARTLDRDPNQPQHF.

Worth noting for this clonotype: This may be a read error: a much more frequent sequence differs by one nucleotide. V usage is TRBV15 and J usage is TRBJ1-5, with 8 positions matching TRBD1. Germline-derived CDR1 and CDR2 are LNHNV and YYDKDF (reference sequence). The CDR3 is 15 amino acids. The V gene end was trimmed by 5 bases and the J gene end by 4 bases; junction bases not matched to a gene: 7. The CDR3 DNA is TGTGCCACCAGCGGAGCGGACAGGGCGAATCAGCCCCAGCATTTT. Translating gives CATSGADRANQPQHF.

As concerns this clonotype: A read error may produce the germline difference seen at one junction end. This chain uses TRBV19 with TRBJ1-2; D uncertain. The CDR3 spans 14 residues. Per the germline V gene, CDR1 is LNHDA and CDR2 is SQIVND (reference sequence). The CDR3 protein is CASSQEGRVRGYTF. The CDR3 region has the DNA TGCGCCAGCAGCCAAGAAGGCAGAGTTAGGGGCTACACCTTC.

The J gene is TRBJ2-5, the V gene TRBV29-1, with TRBD2 identical over 10 bases. With V trimmed by 5 bases and J by 1 base, 1 base remained unmatched. Germline V gives CDR1 SQVTM, CDR2 ANQGSEA. This CDR3 is 13 amino acids long. The CDR3 bases are TGCAGCGTTCTAGCGGGGGCCCAAGAGACCCAGTACTTC. This gives the protein CSVLAGAQETQYF.

Note on this clonotype: A read error may be the cause here, since a much bigger clone is one base away. The rearrangement joins TRBV5-4 to TRBJ1-1, with a possible D match to TRBD1 (5 bases). CDR1 and CDR2 from the germline V gene are SGHNT and YYREEE (reference sequence). This CDR3 contains 13 residues. Trimming pared 2 bases from V and 6 bases from J, leaving 11 bases between. The CDR3 bases are TGTGCCAGCAGCTTACAGGTTGGACCTGAAGCTTTCTTT. This gives the protein CASSLQVGPEAFF.